This T cell receptor beta chain was recorded in a study of T cell changes during pregnancy in multiple sclerosis. Deletions cut 1 base from V and 6 bases from J, with 16 bases between. Germline V gene data show CDR1 as SGHVS and CDR2 as FQNEAQ. The CDR3 spans 15 residues. TCRdb keeps only in-frame clones here, not all; method: immunoSEQ multiplex PCR. The sample consists of about 48,000 clones, approximately 92% of them appearing once. The chain couples TRBV7-8 to TRBJ2-7, with D possibly being TRBD2 (6 bases). The receptor was derived from a female donor in good health, enrolled as a control in a pregnancy study. Sequencing was performed on CD4+ T cells from peripheral blood mononuclear cells, taken in the second trimester of pregnancy. Written as DNA, the CDR3 is TGTGCCAGCAGCTTAGGGTCGGGAGCCCGCTTCGAGCAGTACTTC. Translation: CASSLGSGARFEQYF.